This T cell receptor beta chain derives from a study of CD8 T cells in ankylosing spondylitis. Comments on this clonotype: Its antigen is still unknown.

Study-wide results and caveats: Matched ankylosing spondylitis synovial fluid reportedly contained a significantly enriched population of disease-linked clones. CD8+ by phenotype, disease-linked clones were relatively rare in peripheral blood.

This CDR3 is 16 amino acids long. CDR1 is SGHVS and CDR2 is FQNEAQ in the germline V gene. Unmatched junction bases numbered 7, after V lost 5 bases and J lost 1 base. MiXCR, run by TCRdb on the 5' RACE reads, gives a single entry per CDR3 protein. The sample lists about 340,000 distinct CDR3 sequences, roughly 14% seen once, with 0.95% to 1.4% in the top ten. The chain has TRBV7-8 and TRBJ2-3, with TRBD2 matching over 9 bases. The sequenced sample consisted of blood, either unsorted or a sorted T cell fraction (not recorded which). This sequence was found in a male donor with ankylosing spondylitis or in good health (not recorded which). The CDR3 reads CASSVLAGTGTDTQYF. The CDR3 nucleotides read TGTGCCAGCAGCGTCCTAGCGGGGACCGGCACAGATACGCAGTATTTT.